This record concerns one T cell receptor (beta chain) sequence. Antigen: not known. These data are taken from a study of T cells after yellow fever vaccination. General study findings and limits: There was a small share of clonotypes that showed up in both the CD4 and CD8 compartments. The presence of abundant clonotypes contaminating from the bulk population was possible in FACS-sorted repertoires. Post-booster samples contained most primary-vaccination clones (approximately 95% CD4, about 90% CD8).

In making TCR cDNA, 5'RACE template switching added a universal primer site and UMIs to it. TCRdb used MiXCR to reprocess the 5' RACE reads, holding one entry per CDR3 protein. This table holds around 330,000 distinct CDR3 sequences, roughly 4% found once. The CDR3 covers 14 residues. With V trimmed by 4 bases and J by 5 bases, 5 bases remained unmatched. Germline V gene sequence: CDR1 SGHDT, CDR2 YYEEEE. The input for sequencing was PBMCs, taken on the day of the yellow fever booster vaccination. The J gene is TRBJ2-5, the V gene TRBV5-6, with 10 bases that match TRBD2. The sequence derives from a man in his late teens or twenties who received the YFV17D yellow fever vaccine. The CDR3 spells CASSPGLARETQYF. The CDR3, as DNA: TGTGCCAGCAGCCCGGGACTAGCGCGGGAGACCCAGTACTTC.